This T cell receptor beta chain was sequenced in a study of cytomegalovirus exposure and HLA in healthy donors. Study outcomes and limitations: More than 150 TCR beta chains were listed as cytomegalovirus-associated.

Comment on this clone: The antigen remains undetermined.

PCR was performed using 60 Vbeta and 13 Jbeta primers. Sequencing was performed with immunoSEQ multiplex PCR; in TCRdb, only in-frame clones are kept and a portion is missing. This repertoire includes roughly 70,000 clones. The V and J ends lost 5 bases and 0 bases, in that order; junction bases with no gene match: 5. This CDR3 has 15 amino acids. Germline CDR1 and CDR2: SGHTA and FQGNSA. All the people who gave samples were healthy bone marrow donors. The sequenced material came from PBMCs. The V and J genes are TRBV7-2 and TRBJ2-7; TRBD1 aligns across 9 bases. The sequence derives from a man between 35 and 55 years old in good health and CMV-seronegative. The CDR3 protein is CASSPGTGFSYEQYF. The CDR3 DNA is TGTGCCAGCAGCCCCGGGACAGGGTTCTCCTACGAGCAGTACTTC. Full variable domain (remainder filled in from reference TRBV7-2 and TRBJ2-7): GAGVSQSPSNKVTEKGKDVELRCDPISGHTALYWYRQSLGQGLEFLIYFQGNSAPDKSGLPSDRFSAERTGGSVSTLTIQRTQQEDSAVYLCASSPGTGFSYEQYFGPGTRLTVT.